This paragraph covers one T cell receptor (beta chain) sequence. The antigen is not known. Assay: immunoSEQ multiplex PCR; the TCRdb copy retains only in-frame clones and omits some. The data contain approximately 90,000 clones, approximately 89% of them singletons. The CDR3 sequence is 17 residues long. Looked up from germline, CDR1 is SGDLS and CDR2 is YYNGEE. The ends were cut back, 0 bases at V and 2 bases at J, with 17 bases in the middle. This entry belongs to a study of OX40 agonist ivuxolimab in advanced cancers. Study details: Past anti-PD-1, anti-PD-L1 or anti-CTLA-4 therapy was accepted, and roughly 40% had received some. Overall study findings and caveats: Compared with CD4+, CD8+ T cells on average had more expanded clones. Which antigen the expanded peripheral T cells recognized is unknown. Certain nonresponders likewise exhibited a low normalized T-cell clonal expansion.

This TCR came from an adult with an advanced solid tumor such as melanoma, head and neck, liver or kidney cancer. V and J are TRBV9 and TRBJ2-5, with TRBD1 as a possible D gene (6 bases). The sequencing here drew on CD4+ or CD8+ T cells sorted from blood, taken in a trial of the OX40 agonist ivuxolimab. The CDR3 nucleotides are TGTGCCAGCAGCGTAGCTGGGAAGGGGGTATGGCAAGAGACCCAGTACTTC. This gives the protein CASSVAGKGVWQETQYF.